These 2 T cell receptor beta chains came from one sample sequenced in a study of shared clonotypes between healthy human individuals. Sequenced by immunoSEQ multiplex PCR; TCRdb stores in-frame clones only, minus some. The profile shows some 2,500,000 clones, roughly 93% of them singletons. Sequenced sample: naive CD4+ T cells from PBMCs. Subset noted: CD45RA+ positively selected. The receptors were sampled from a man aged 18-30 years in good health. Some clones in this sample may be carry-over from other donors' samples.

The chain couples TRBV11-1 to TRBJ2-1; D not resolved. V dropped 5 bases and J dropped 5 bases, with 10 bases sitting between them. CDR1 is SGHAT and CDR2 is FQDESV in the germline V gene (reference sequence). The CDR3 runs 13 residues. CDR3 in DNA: TGTGCCAGCAGCCCTAGAGTTCACAATGAGCAGTTCTTC. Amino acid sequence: CASSPRVHNEQFF.

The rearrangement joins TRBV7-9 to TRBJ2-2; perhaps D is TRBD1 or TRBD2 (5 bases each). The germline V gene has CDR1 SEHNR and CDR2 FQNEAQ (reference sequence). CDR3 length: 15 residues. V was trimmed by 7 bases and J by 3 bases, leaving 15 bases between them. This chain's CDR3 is CASTNSGPDTGELFF. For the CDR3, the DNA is TGTGCCAGCACCAATTCGGGGCCGGACACCGGGGAGCTGTTTTTT.